The rows below give T cell receptor beta chains drawn from one sample of a study of PD-L1 blockade in urothelial cancer. Sequenced by immunoSEQ multiplex PCR; TCRdb stores in-frame clones only, minus some. The data show 100,000 or so clones, with around 90% seen just once and over 0.8% held by the top ten. The specimen was PBMCs, collected around atezolizumab (anti-PD-L1) treatment. These receptors originate from a woman aged 80 or over with urothelial cancer. CDR3s include the opening cysteine and the closing phenylalanine or tryptophan. The D gene is left open where the match is weak. Clone size, where shown, is once, few, many, or a class for clones that have expanded.

.,TRBJ1-2,TRBV2,TRBD1,CASSEGVRGGGGYTF,TGTGCCAGCAGTGAAGGGGTGAGAGGGGGCGGAGGCTACACCTTC
.,TRBJ1-1,TRBV18,.,CASSPTSTEAFF,TGTGCCAGCTCACCTACGAGCACTGAAGCTTTCTTT
.,TRBJ1-1,TRBV6-5,.,CASRKPTAEAFF,TGTGCCAGCAGGAAGCCGACAGCTGAAGCTTTCTTT
.,TRBJ2-7,TRBV2,.,CASRRGGVPNSYEQYF,TGTGCCAGCAGGAGGGGGGGGGTGCCAAATTCCTACGAGCAGTACTTC
.,TRBJ2-7,TRBV11-2,TRBD2,CASSLEITSGRLGEQYF,TGTGCCAGCAGCTTAGAAATCACTAGCGGGAGATTGGGCGAGCAGTACTTC
.,TRBJ2-7,TRBV9,TRBD1,CASSGGTVSYEQYF,TGTGCCAGCAGCGGGGGGACAGTGTCCTACGAGCAGTACTTC
.,TRBJ2-7,TRBV6-5,TRBD2,CASSSAGYEQYF,TGTGCCAGCAGTTCAGCGGGATACGAGCAGTACTTC
.,TRBJ2-5,TRBV9,TRBD1,CASSVGSRSGGQETQYF,TGTGCCAGCAGCGTAGGTAGTCGGTCAGGGGGTCAAGAGACCCAGTACTTC
.,TRBJ1-2,TRBV2,.,CASSETREDGYTF,TGTGCCAGCAGTGAAACCAGGGAGGATGGCTACACCTTC
.,TRBJ1-2,TRBV14,.,CASSQDRGSYGYTF,TGTGCCAGCAGCCAAGACAGAGGGTCCTATGGCTACACCTTC
.,TRBJ1-1,TRBV19,TRBD1,CASIGTQGTGSEAFF,TGTGCCAGTATAGGAACCCAGGGGACAGGATCTGAAGCTTTCTTT
.,TRBJ1-3,TRBV29-1,TRBD1,CSAQGGQGIGGNTIYF,TGCAGCGCCCAAGGGGGACAGGGCATCGGCGGAAACACCATATATTTT
once,TRBJ1-2,TRBV28,.,CASIEVGGGGYTF,TGTGCCAGCATAGAGGTTGGGGGCGGTGGCTACACCTTC
once,TRBJ1-4,TRBV18,.,CASSLNRATNEKLFF,TGTGCCAGCTCACTCAACAGGGCAACTAATGAAAAACTGTTTTTT
.,TRBJ2-2,TRBV19,.,CASIGAEANTGELFF,TGTGCCAGTATAGGGGCGGAAGCGAACACCGGGGAGCTGTTTTTT
.,TRBJ2-1,TRBV10-1,TRBD2,CASSESKSSGWQFF,TGCGCCAGCAGTGAGTCGAAGTCTAGCGGCTGGCAGTTCTTC
.,TRBJ2-5,TRBV18,.,CASSPPVVQETQYF,TGTGCCAGCTCACCACCCGTCGTTCAAGAGACCCAGTACTTC
.,TRBJ2-7,TRBV7-8,.,CASSLGHRDYEQYF,TGTGCCAGCAGCTTAGGGCACAGGGACTACGAGCAGTACTTC
.,TRBJ1-2,TRBV30,TRBD1,CAWSPPGQAPSDGYTF,TGTGCCTGGAGTCCCCCTGGACAGGCTCCTTCGGATGGCTACACCTTC
.,TRBJ2-1,TRBV19,TRBD2,CASSTGLAGLNEQFF,TGTGCCAGTAGTACAGGACTAGCGGGCCTCAATGAGCAATTCTTC
.,TRBJ2-3,TRBV27,TRBD1,CASSLQGAVDTQYF,TGTGCCAGCAGTTTACAGGGGGCAGTAGATACGCAGTATTTT
.,TRBJ1-5,TRBV28,.,CASRIRQGSNQPQHF,TGTGCCAGCAGGATTCGCCAGGGAAGCAATCAGCCCCAGCATTTT
few,TRBJ1-5,TRBV6-6,.,CASSRGGSNQPQHF,TGTGCCAGCAGCCGGGGGGGGAGCAATCAGCCCCAGCATTTT
.,TRBJ1-1,TRBV7-9,TRBD1,CASSLMARGLTEAFF,TGTGCCAGCAGCTTAATGGCCAGGGGGCTCACTGAAGCTTTCTTT
.,TRBJ2-1,TRBV28,TRBD2,CASSSSGRAGGEQFF,TGTGCCAGCAGTTCCAGCGGGAGGGCGGGTGGTGAGCAGTTCTTC
.,TRBJ2-7,TRBV19,TRBD2,CASTPSGAGGPYEQYF,TGTGCCAGTACCCCCTCGGGAGCGGGGGGCCCCTACGAGCAGTACTTC
.,TRBJ1-2,TRBV5-1,TRBD1,CASSWTGGERGYTF,TGCGCCAGCAGCTGGACAGGGGGCGAAAGGGGCTACACCTTC
.,TRBJ2-7,TRBV28,.,CASSTHERLAIEQYF,TGTGCCAGCAGCACTCATGAGCGTCTGGCCATCGAGCAGTACTTC
.,TRBJ2-1,TRBV11-2,TRBD2,CASSLLSGGYNEQFF,TGTGCCAGCAGCTTGCTTAGCGGGGGCTACAATGAGCAGTTCTTC
.,TRBJ2-3,TRBV5-1,TRBD2,CASTDLGGLAGGSTDTQYF,TGCGCCAGCACCGACTTGGGGGGACTAGCGGGAGGGAGCACAGATACGCAGTATTTT
few,TRBJ2-1,TRBV27,TRBD2,CASYGRAGEQFF,TGTGCCAGCTACGGGAGGGCCGGGGAGCAGTTCTTC
.,TRBJ1-5,TRBV18,TRBD1,CASSLSADRGQPQHF,TGTGCCAGCTCACTGAGCGCCGACAGGGGGCAGCCCCAGCATTTT
once,TRBJ2-7,TRBV27,TRBD1,CASRNNRGPYEQYF,TGTGCCAGCAGGAATAACAGGGGCCCTTACGAGCAGTACTTC
once,TRBJ2-2,TRBV18,TRBD1,CASSPTGTGTTGELFF,TGTGCCAGCTCACCCACCGGGACAGGGACAACCGGGGAGCTGTTTTTT
.,TRBJ2-7,TRBV30,TRBD2,CAWSVLPSGRGEQYF,TGTGCCTGGAGTGTACTCCCTAGCGGGAGAGGTGAGCAGTACTTC
.,TRBJ2-7,TRBV30,.,CAWARGLTYEQYF,TGTGCCTGGGCCCGAGGGCTCACCTACGAGCAGTACTTC
.,TRBJ2-1,TRBV5-1,TRBD2,CASSPSGTSYNEQFF,TGCGCCAGCAGCCCTAGCGGGACGTCCTACAATGAGCAGTTCTTC
.,TRBJ1-1,TRBV18,.,CASSGLTSGLAEAFF,TGTGCCAGCTCAGGACTAACTTCAGGGTTGGCTGAAGCTTTCTTT
.,TRBJ2-7,TRBV9,.,CASSRNPGYSYEQYF,TGTGCCAGCAGCCGCAACCCAGGGTACTCCTACGAGCAGTACTTC
.,TRBJ1-1,TRBV11-2,.,CASSFGRRDTSEAFF,TGTGCCAGCAGCTTCGGACGCCGGGACACAAGTGAAGCTTTCTTT
.,TRBJ2-7,TRBV6-1,TRBD1,CAGAGQAYEQYF,TGTGCAGGGGCCGGACAGGCTTACGAGCAGTACTTC
.,TRBJ2-1,TRBV5-1,TRBD1,CASSRDSYNEQFF,TGCGCCAGCAGCCGGGACAGTTACAATGAGCAGTTCTTC
.,TRBJ2-6,TRBV5-1,TRBD1,CASSRDRGGTGANVLTF,TGCGCCAGCAGTAGGGACAGGGGAGGAACTGGGGCCAACGTCCTGACTTTC
.,TRBJ2-1,TRBV2,TRBD1,CASTRDRGIYNEQFF,TGTGCCAGCACCCGGGACAGGGGAATCTACAATGAGCAGTTCTTC
.,TRBJ2-1,TRBV10-1,TRBD2,CASSEASGGNEQFF,TGCGCCAGCAGTGAGGCTAGCGGAGGCAATGAGCAGTTCTTC
.,TRBJ1-1,TRBV5-1,TRBD1,CASSDRQGLSPGTEAFF,TGCGCCAGCAGCGACAGACAGGGGCTTTCCCCTGGCACTGAAGCTTTCTTT
.,TRBJ2-1,TRBV11-2,TRBD1,CATQTGGYNEQFF,TGTGCCACCCAAACAGGGGGTTACAATGAGCAGTTCTTC
.,TRBJ2-7,TRBV7-3,TRBD1,CASSRDRGAEQYF,TGTGCCAGCAGCAGAGACAGGGGTGCCGAGCAGTACTTC
.,TRBJ1-2,TRBV19,.,CASTPLAGYGYTF,TGTGCCAGTACCCCCCTCGCCGGCTATGGCTACACCTTC
.,TRBJ2-1,TRBV6-5,TRBD2,CASSYGLAASGNEQFF,TGTGCCAGCAGTTACGGACTAGCGGCGAGTGGTAATGAGCAGTTCTTC